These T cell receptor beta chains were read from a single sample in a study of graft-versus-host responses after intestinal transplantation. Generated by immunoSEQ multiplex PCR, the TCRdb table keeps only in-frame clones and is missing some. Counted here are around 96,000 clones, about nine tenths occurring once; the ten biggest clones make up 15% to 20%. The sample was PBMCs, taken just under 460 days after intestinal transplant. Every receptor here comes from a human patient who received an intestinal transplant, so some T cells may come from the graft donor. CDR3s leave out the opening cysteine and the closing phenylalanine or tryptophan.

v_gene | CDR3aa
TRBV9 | ASSVDRGAGADTQY
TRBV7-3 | ASSPGTNDTQY
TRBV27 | ASSSGLAGGLGEQY
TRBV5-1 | ASRRDPSSYEQY
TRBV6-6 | ASSGGGTRY
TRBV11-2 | ASSLMVGTEAF
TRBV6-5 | ASSKYTTGELF
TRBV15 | ATSHTPGSGGNNEQF
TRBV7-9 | ASSLTGTENQPQH
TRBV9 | ASSVDGRPNQPQH
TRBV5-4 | ASSSEVNEKLF
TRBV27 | ASSCGTANSNQPQH
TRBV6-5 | ASSQGGFYGYT
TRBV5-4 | ASSRGASTDTQY
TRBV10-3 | AISEWDNEQF
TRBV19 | ASTFISAFNQPQH
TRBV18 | ASSSTRGAEAF
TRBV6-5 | ASSHPGRDTGELF
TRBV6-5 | ASSYSRNNEKLF
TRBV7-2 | ASSIVGTGIYEQY
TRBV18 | ASSPSRQGGTDTQY
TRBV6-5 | ASNRGPNTEAF